The rows below give T cell receptor beta chains drawn from one sample of a study of blood T cell repertoires in COVID-19. Libraries were prepared by immunoSEQ multiplex PCR; TCRdb keeps only in-frame clonotypes and omits some of them. The table includes 150,000 or so clones, roughly 83% detected once. The sample was peripheral blood. The receptor set was obtained from a woman between 65 and 79 years old with COVID-19, enrolled during active disease. CDR3s include the opening cysteine and the closing phenylalanine or tryptophan. The D gene is left open where the match is weak. Clone size is not always given. Where it is, it says once, few, many or a class for expanded clones.

d_gene,abundance,j_gene,v_gene,CDR3nt,CDR3aa
TRBD1,.,TRBJ1-2,TRBV24-1,TGTGCCACCAGTGATGCGGGACAGGGGGCTGGAGAAGGCTACACCTTC,CATSDAGQGAGEGYTF
.,.,TRBJ1-1,TRBV5-6,TGTGCCAGCAGCTTGGGCAGAAAAATGAACACTGAAGCTTTCTTT,CASSLGRKMNTEAFF
.,.,TRBJ2-6,TRBV9,TGTGCCAGCAGCTCCGACAGATCCTCTGGGGCCAACGTCCTGACTTTC,CASSSDRSSGANVLTF
.,.,TRBJ1-1,TRBV5-6,TGTGCCAGCAGCTTAGGCAGGGGTGCTGAAGCTTTCTTT,CASSLGRGAEAFF
.,.,TRBJ1-4,TRBV7-2,TGTGCCAGCAGCTTAGCGGGCAGGGTAGGGGAAAAACTGTTTTTT,CASSLAGRVGEKLFF
.,.,TRBJ1-2,TRBV3-1/TRBV3-2,TGTGCCAGCAACACCGCCGAGGCGGGCGGTTATTATGGCTACACCTTC,CASNTAEAGGYYGYTF
TRBD1,.,TRBJ1-4,TRBV30,TGTGCCTGGACCTATACAGGGGGGACTAATGAAAAACTGTTTTTT,CAWTYTGGTNEKLFF
.,once,TRBJ2-3,TRBV28,TGTGCCAGCAGTTTACAGGGGCCCTCTAGCACAGATACGCAGTATTTT,CASSLQGPSSTDTQYF
.,.,TRBJ1-3,TRBV4-2,TGTGCCAGCAGCCAAGAATACGGGAGGCGAGGAAACACCATATATTTT,CASSQEYGRRGNTIYF
TRBD1,.,TRBJ2-5,TRBV6-5,TGTGCCAGCACTGGACTGGACAGGGGAGAAGAGACCCAGTACTTC,CASTGLDRGEETQYF
.,once,TRBJ2-1,TRBV5-4,TGTGCCAGCAGCTCCGCGTTGACAGGGAGGCATGAGCAGTTCTTC,CASSSALTGRHEQFF
.,.,TRBJ1-1,TRBV5-1,TGCGCCAGCAGCTCAAGCGGACCGCCGAACACTGAAGCTTTCTTT,CASSSSGPPNTEAFF
TRBD1,.,TRBJ1-1,TRBV5-6,TGTGCCAGCAGCATGAAGGGACAGGTTCGGACTGAAGCTTTCTTT,CASSMKGQVRTEAFF
TRBD1,.,TRBJ1-2,TRBV19,TGTGCCAGTAGTACGTACGGGACAGTATCCTATGGCTACACCTTC,CASSTYGTVSYGYTF
TRBD2,.,TRBJ2-7,TRBV19,TGTGCCAGTAGTCCTCTGGGGAGCGGGGGTACCTACGAGCAGTACTTC,CASSPLGSGGTYEQYF
.,.,TRBJ2-5,TRBV19,TGTGCCAGTAGTTCCCAGGGTAGTGGCCAAGAGACCCAGTACTTC,CASSSQGSGQETQYF
TRBD1,.,TRBJ1-2,TRBV29-1,TGCAGCGCAGAGGGACAGGGCTATGGCTACACCTTC,CSAEGQGYGYTF
.,.,TRBJ1-3,TRBV13,TGTGCCAGCAGCGGGCGCATTTTACAGTTCTCTGGAAACACCATATATTTT,CASSGRILQFSGNTIYF
.,few,TRBJ2-7,TRBV28,TGTGCCAGCAGTTTCCCAGCGCCTCCCTACGAGCAGTACTTC,CASSFPAPPYEQYF
TRBD1,.,TRBJ1-1,TRBV6-1,TGTGCCAGCAGTGACGAAGGAACTAGGGACAGGGAGAAAGCTTTCTTT,CASSDEGTRDREKAFF
.,few,TRBJ1-2,TRBV2,TGTGCCAGCCGCAGTGCGGGATATGGCTACACCTTC,CASRSAGYGYTF
.,.,TRBJ2-7,TRBV7-9,TGTGCCAGCAGCGCCCAAACGGGATACTCCTACGAGCAGTACTTC,CASSAQTGYSYEQYF
TRBD1,.,TRBJ1-4,TRBV19,TGTGCCAGTAGTACGACAGGGGTCACAACTAATGAAAAACTGTTTTTT,CASSTTGVTTNEKLFF
TRBD1,.,TRBJ2-2,TRBV7-9,TGTGCAGCCGGACAGGGGAGTATCCCCGGGGAGCTGTTTTTT,CAAGQGSIPGELFF
.,.,TRBJ2-7,TRBV29-1,TGCAGCGTTGAAGGGACAGACTACGAGCAGTACTTC,CSVEGTDYEQYF
.,.,TRBJ1-6,TRBV30,TGTGCCTGGAGCGCACTCGGGAGACACAAGAATTCACCCCTCCACTTT,CAWSALGRHKNSPLHF